This TCR beta chain was profiled in a study of blood T cell repertoires in COVID-19. Germline CDR1 is SGHRS and CDR2 is YFSETQ. Trimming took 5 bases from V and 2 from J, leaving 19 bases between them. The CDR3 has 16 residues. The repertoire was sequenced with immunoSEQ multiplex PCR; TCRdb's copy has only in-frame clones and lacks some. The sample consists of 70,000 to 95,000 clones, 88% of them appearing once. Sequencing used peripheral blood. The clonotype comes from a woman older than 75 with acute or convalescent COVID-19. This chain uses TRBV5-1 with TRBJ1-2, with D tentatively TRBD1 (5 bases). DNA of the CDR3: TGCGCCAGCAGACTCACTGCAGGGTGGGGCAACTATGGCTACACCTTC. Translating gives CASRLTAGWGNYGYTF.